This paragraph reports one T cell receptor (beta chain). Its specificity is not known. This entry comes from a study of OX40 agonist ivuxolimab in advanced cancers. Study context: Ivuxolimab, an agonistic anti-OX40 (CD134) antibody, was given to patients. Patients received ivuxolimab, an intravenous treatment, every 2 weeks at 0.01 to 10 mg/kg.

Whole-study findings and limits: The mean number of expanded clones was higher in CD8+ T cells than in CD4+. No antigen was identified for the clonally expanded peripheral T cells.

Generated by immunoSEQ multiplex PCR, the TCRdb table keeps only in-frame clones and is missing some. The sample has about 29,000 clones, around 90% seen once. The germline V gene has CDR1 SGDLS and CDR2 YYNGEE. CDR3 length: 15 residues. Trimming shortened V by 1 base and J by 4 bases, and 11 bases separated the two germline ends. The chain combines TRBV9 with TRBJ2-2, with D unclear. This clonotype was obtained from an adult with an advanced solid tumor such as melanoma, head and neck, liver or kidney cancer. The source material was CD4+ or CD8+ T cells sorted from blood, sampled in a trial of the OX40 agonist ivuxolimab. The DNA for the CDR3 is TGTGCCAGCAGCGTATTTGAGCTGGGCACCGGGGAGCTGTTTTTT. Protein product: CASSVFELGTGELFF.